Shown below are 11 T cell receptor beta chains from a single sample sequenced in a study of T cells after yellow fever vaccination. TCRdb independently ran MiXCR on the 5' RACE reads; one entry per CDR3 protein. The sample has a few hundred thousand distinct CDR3 sequences; less than 20% are singletons. Sequenced here: PBMCs, sampled more than 4 days after the first yellow fever vaccination. The origin of the receptors is a young man who received the YFV17D yellow fever vaccine.

This clonotype has just a few counts. The gene calls are TRBV5-1 and TRBJ2-7, with D possibly matching TRBD1 (5 bases). The germline gives CDR1 SGHRS, CDR2 YFSETQ. The CDR3 has 17 residues. V lost 5 bases and J lost 7, with 28 bases in between. CDR3 loop: CASRFSQSRSRVEEQYV. The CDR3 DNA sequence: TGCGCCAGCAGATTCTCTCAATCAAGATCCAGGGTAGAGGAGCAGTACGTC.

The chain couples TRBV6-2 or TRBV6-3 to TRBJ2-3; D is unresolved. The CDR3 has 13 amino acids. Germline lookup yields CDR1 MNHEY and CDR2 SVGEGT. Trimming left V 2 bases short and J 3 bases short, with 6 bases between. CDR3 coding DNA: TGTGCCAGCAGTTACAGGGATACAGATACGCAGTATTTT. Its protein is CASSYRDTDTQYF.

V and J are TRBV7-3 and TRBJ2-5, with a possible D match to TRBD1 (6 bases). Germline loops: CDR1 SGHTA, CDR2 FQGTGA. The germline V and J ends were trimmed by 1 base and 1 base, with 10 bases remaining between them. This CDR3 is built from 15 residues. Written as DNA, the CDR3 is TGTGCCAGCAGCTTAAATACAGGGACCCAAGAGACCCAGTACTTC. It translates to CASSLNTGTQETQYF.

This chain uses TRBV7-6 with TRBJ2-6; 8 nucleotides agree with TRBD1. V lost 5 bases, J lost 4 bases, and 10 bases stayed unmatched. Germline V gives CDR1 SGHVS, CDR2 FNYEAQ. This CDR3 has 17 residues. The CDR3 nucleotides read TGTGCCAGCAGCCAAGGACAGGGTTGGGGAGGGGCCAACGTCCTGACTTTC. Its protein is CASSQGQGWGGANVLTF.

Only a few counts were recorded for this clonotype. The rearrangement joins TRBV7-9 to TRBJ2-5; TRBD1 might be the D (6 bases). CDR3 size: 13 residues. Germline-derived CDR1 and CDR2 are SEHNR and FQNEAQ (reference sequence). V was trimmed by 5 bases and J by 1 base, leaving 8 bases between them. CDR3 sequence (DNA): TGTGCCAGCAGCGCCAGGGGCCAAGAGACCCAGTACTTC. Translated: CASSARGQETQYF.

This clonotype came up a few times. The chain uses TRBV6-2 or TRBV6-3 and TRBJ1-5, with 11 bases fitting TRBD1. V shed 7 bases and J 7 bases; nucleotides not matched to a gene: 6. Germline V gene lookup returns CDR1 MNHEY and CDR2 SVGEGT. The CDR3 sequence is 14 residues long. CDR3 bases: TGTGCCAGCACCGACGGGGACAGGGGGCAGCCCCAGCATTTT. Its protein product is CASTDGDRGQPQHF.

The genes are TRBV7-2 and TRBJ2-7, with TRBD2 identical over 9 bases. Germline CDR1 is SGHTA and CDR2 is FQGNSA. This CDR3 is built from 14 residues. The ends lost 3 bases at V and 2 bases at J; junction bases unmatched: 2. DNA for the CDR3: TGTGCCAGCAGCTTGACTAGCGGTCCCTACGAGCAGTACTTC. Amino acid sequence: CASSLTSGPYEQYF.

V usage is TRBV9 and J usage is TRBJ1-6; weak D call: TRBD1 (6 bases). The CDR3 contains 14 residues. Trimming removed 3 bases at V and 9 bases at J, with 13 bases between. CDR1 is SGDLS and CDR2 is YYNGEE in the germline V gene. The chain's CDR3 is CASSAQGQGSPLHF. The CDR3 DNA follows: TGTGCCAGCAGCGCCCAGGGGCAGGGTTCACCCCTCCACTTT.

This clonotype was picked up a small number of times. This chain joins TRBV20-1 and TRBJ2-7; either TRBD1 or TRBD2 may fit D (5 bases each). The CDR3 covers 13 residues. V lost 5 bases, J lost 3 bases, and 14 bases lay in between. The V gene's germline CDR1 is DFQATT and CDR2 SNEGSKA (reference sequence). CDR3 in amino acids: CSAQTRDRYEQYV. CDR3 DNA sequence: TGCAGTGCTCAAACTCGGGACCGCTACGAGCAGTACGTC.

This clonotype was detected a few times. The chain uses TRBV12-3 or TRBV12-4 and TRBJ2-7; 7 nucleotides line up with TRBD1. This CDR3 is 14 amino acids long. Trimming took 5 bases from V and 4 from J; bases not matched to a gene: 8. The CDR3 DNA follows: TGTGCCAGCAGTGGGACAGTTACATTGTACGAGCAGTACTTC. This sequence encodes CASSGTVTLYEQYF.

This clonotype was seen only a few times. This chain links TRBV10-3 with TRBJ2-7, with 8 bases fitting TRBD1. Unmatched junction bases numbered 5, after V lost 9 bases and J lost 4 bases. The CDR3 totals 12 residues. Germline CDR1 and CDR2: ENHRY and SYGVKD. CDR3 in DNA: TGTGCCATTCAGGGGGCGCCTTACGAGCAGTACTTC. It is translated as CAIQGAPYEQYF.